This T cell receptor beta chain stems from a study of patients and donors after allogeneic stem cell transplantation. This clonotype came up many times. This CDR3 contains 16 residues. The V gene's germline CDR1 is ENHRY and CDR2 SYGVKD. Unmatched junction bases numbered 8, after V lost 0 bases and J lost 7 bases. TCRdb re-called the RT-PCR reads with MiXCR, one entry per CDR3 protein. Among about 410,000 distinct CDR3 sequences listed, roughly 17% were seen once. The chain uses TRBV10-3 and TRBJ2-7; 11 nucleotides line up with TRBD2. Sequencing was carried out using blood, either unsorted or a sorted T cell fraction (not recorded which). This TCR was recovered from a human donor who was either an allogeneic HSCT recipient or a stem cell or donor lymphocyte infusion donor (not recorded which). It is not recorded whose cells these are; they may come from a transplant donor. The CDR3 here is CAISESRLAGPWEQYF. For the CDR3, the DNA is TGTGCCATCAGTGAGTCCCGACTAGCGGGACCTTGGGAGCAGTACTTC.